This is a list of T cell receptor beta chains from one sample in a study of a mutant IDH1 vaccine in newly diagnosed glioma. Measured with immunoSEQ multiplex PCR; TCRdb has only the in-frame clones, and not every one. This table holds about 68,000 clones, approximately 79% found once. Here the sequenced sample was PBMCs, taken from a glioma patient treated with radiotherapy, temozolomide or both. These TCRs come from a man aged 45-65 years with glioma. CDR3s include the opening cysteine and the closing phenylalanine or tryptophan. D genes are given only for firm matches. Some rows mark clone size as missing; the rest say once, few, many or name a class of expanded clone.

d_gene	v_gene	j_gene	abundance	CDR3aa	CDR3nt
-	TRBV5-6	TRBJ1-2	-	CASSLRNSDGYTF	TGTGCCAGCAGCTTGCGTAACTCCGATGGCTACACCTTC
-	TRBV14	TRBJ2-7	-	CASSPHGVSSYEQYF	TGTGCCAGCAGCCCCCACGGGGTCAGCTCCTACGAGCAGTACTTC
-	TRBV6-4	TRBJ1-5	-	CASSSRSDQPQHF	TGTGCCAGCAGCTCTAGGAGTGATCAGCCCCAGCATTTT
TRBD1	TRBV7-2	TRBJ1-2	-	CASSSPLGSGGTGYTF	TGTGCCAGCAGCTCGCCGCTCGGGTCAGGGGGGACTGGCTACACCTTC
TRBD1	TRBV27	TRBJ2-7	-	CASSSGTELEQYF	TGTGCCAGCAGTTCCGGGACAGAACTAGAGCAGTACTTC
TRBD1	TRBV27	TRBJ1-2	medium-sized	CASSLGRGQGYTF	TGTGCCAGCAGTTTGGGCAGGGGGCAGGGCTACACCTTC
-	TRBV29-1	TRBJ2-1	-	CSVVGGSYNEQFF	TGCAGCGTGGTAGGGGGGTCCTACAATGAGCAGTTCTTC
-	TRBV2	TRBJ2-1	once	CASSGTAGSSYNEQFF	TGTGCCAGCAGTGGGACAGCGGGGAGCTCCTACAATGAGCAGTTCTTC
-	TRBV7-2	TRBJ2-3	-	CASSLGSDTDTQYF	TGTGCCAGCAGCTTAGGATCGGACACAGATACGCAGTATTTT
-	TRBV15	TRBJ1-1	-	CATSSGNTEAFF	TGTGCCACCAGCAGCGGGAATACTGAAGCTTTCTTT
-	TRBV7-9	TRBJ1-6	-	CASSLERTALHF	TGTGCCAGCAGCTTAGAACGAACGGCCCTCCACTTT
-	TRBV10-3	TRBJ1-5	once	CAISPSNSNQPQHF	TGTGCCATCAGTCCCAGTAATAGCAATCAGCCCCAGCATTTT
-	TRBV4-1	TRBJ1-1	-	CASSQPNTEAFF	TGCGCCAGCAGCCAACCGAACACTGAAGCTTTCTTT
TRBD1	TRBV25-1	TRBJ1-5	-	CASTQGADQPQHF	TGTGCCAGCACACAGGGGGCCGATCAGCCCCAGCATTTT
-	TRBV7-9	TRBJ1-5	-	CASSLSQGPQPQHF	TGTGCCAGCAGCTTAAGTCAGGGGCCTCAGCCCCAGCATTTT
TRBD1	TRBV30	TRBJ2-7	-	CAWRGGGQGAYEQYF	TGTGCCTGGAGGGGGGGAGGACAGGGGGCTTACGAGCAGTACTTC
-	TRBV5-1	TRBJ2-7	-	CASSLAPGRTSSYEQYF	TGCGCCAGCAGCTTGGCACCCGGTCGAACCTCTTCCTACGAGCAGTACTTC